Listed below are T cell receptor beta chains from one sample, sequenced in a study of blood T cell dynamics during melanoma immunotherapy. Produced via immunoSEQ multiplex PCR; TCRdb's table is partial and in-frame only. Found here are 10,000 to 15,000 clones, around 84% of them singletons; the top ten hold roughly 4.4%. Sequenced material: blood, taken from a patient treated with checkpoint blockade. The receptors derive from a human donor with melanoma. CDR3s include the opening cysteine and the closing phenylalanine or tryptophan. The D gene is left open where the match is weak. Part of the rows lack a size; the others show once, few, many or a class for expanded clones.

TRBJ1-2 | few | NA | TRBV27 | TGTGCCAGCAGTAAAGGACGACAGGCCCTTAACTATGGCTACACCTTC | CASSKGRQALNYGYTF
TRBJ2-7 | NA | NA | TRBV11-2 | TGTGCCAGCAGCTTATACGAACAGGGTTACGAGCAGTACTTC | CASSLYEQGYEQYF
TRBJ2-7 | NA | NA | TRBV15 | TGTGCCACCAGCAGAGATCGCGGGCGGAGCTCCTACGAGCAGTACTTC | CATSRDRGRSSYEQYF
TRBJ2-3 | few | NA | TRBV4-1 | TGCGCCACCCAGCCCGGGACAACCACAGATACGCAGTATTTT | CATQPGTTTDTQYF
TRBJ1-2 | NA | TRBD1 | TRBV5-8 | TGTGCCAGCAGCGGGGGACAGCTTAACTATGGCTACACCTTC | CASSGGQLNYGYTF
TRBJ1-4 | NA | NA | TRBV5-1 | TGCGCCAGCAGCTTGGGGGGGTCGACTAATGAAAAACTGTTTTTT | CASSLGGSTNEKLFF
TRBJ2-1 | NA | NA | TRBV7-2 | TGTGCCAGCAGCTACAGCTCCTACAATGAGCAGTTCTTC | CASSYSSYNEQFF
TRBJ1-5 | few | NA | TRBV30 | TGTGCCTGGAACCCGAGGGGCAATCAGCCCCAGCATTTT | CAWNPRGNQPQHF
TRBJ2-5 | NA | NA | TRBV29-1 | TGCAGCGTTGGACACTCTCCTCGGGAGACCCAGTACTTC | CSVGHSPRETQYF
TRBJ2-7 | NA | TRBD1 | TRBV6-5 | TGTGCCAGCAGTCCCTCGGCCAGGGGGCTCGAGCAGTACTTC | CASSPSARGLEQYF
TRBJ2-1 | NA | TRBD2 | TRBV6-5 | TGTGCCAGCAGCAGAACCGGGACTAACTACAATGAGCAGTTCTTC | CASSRTGTNYNEQFF
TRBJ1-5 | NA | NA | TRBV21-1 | TGTGCCAGCAGCAGGGGGGGTCAGCCCCAGCATTTT | CASSRGGQPQHF
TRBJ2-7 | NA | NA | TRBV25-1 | TGTGCCAGCAGTGAACGTACTGCCTACGAGCAGTACTTC | CASSERTAYEQYF
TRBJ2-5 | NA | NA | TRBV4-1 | TGCGCCAGCAGCCAAGCTTCCCTCGACGGGGAGACCCAGTACTTC | CASSQASLDGETQYF
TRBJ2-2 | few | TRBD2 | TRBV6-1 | TGTGCCAGCAGGGTTAGCGGGGGGGCGACCGGGGAGCTGTTTTTT | CASRVSGGATGELFF
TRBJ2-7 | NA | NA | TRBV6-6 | TGTGCCAGCAGTTACTCCGGGGACCTCCCCTACGAGCAGTACTTC | CASSYSGDLPYEQYF
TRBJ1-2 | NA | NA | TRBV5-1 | TGCGCCAGCAGCTTTTCGGGTCATGGCTACACCTTC | CASSFSGHGYTF
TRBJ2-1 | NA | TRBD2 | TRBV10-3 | TGTGCCATCAGTGAGTCGTCCGGAGGGAGGGCCAATGAGCAGTTCTTC | CAISESSGGRANEQFF
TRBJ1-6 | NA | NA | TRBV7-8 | TGTGCCAGCAGCTTAGCGGGGATCCAAGGGGGTTCACCCCTCCACTTT | CASSLAGIQGGSPLHF
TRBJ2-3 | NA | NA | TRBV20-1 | TGCAGTGCTACTAGAGAAAGGCATGATTTT | CSATRERHDF
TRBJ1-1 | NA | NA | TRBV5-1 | NA | CASSFFLEKNTEAFF
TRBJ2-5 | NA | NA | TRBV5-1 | TGCGCCAGCAGCTTGGGGCTCGAGACCCAGTACTTC | CASSLGLETQYF
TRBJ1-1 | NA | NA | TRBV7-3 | TGTGCCAGCAAGGGGAGAGGGGCTGAAGCTTTCTTT | CASKGRGAEAFF
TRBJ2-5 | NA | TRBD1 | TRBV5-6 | TGTGCCATGCATGACAGGGGGATGGAGACCCAGTACTTC | CAMHDRGMETQYF
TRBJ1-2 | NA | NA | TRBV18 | TGTGCCAGCTCAGACCGAGAGGGGTTCGGCTATGGCTACACCTTC | CASSDREGFGYGYTF
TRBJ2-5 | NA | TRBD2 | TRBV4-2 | TGTGCCAGCAGCCAAGATGCTAGCGGGGGGGCAGGAGAGACCCAGTACTTC | CASSQDASGGAGETQYF
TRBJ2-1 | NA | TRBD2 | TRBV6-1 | TGTGCCAGCAGTGAACATCTAGCGGGGGGGCCAAACGATGAGCAGTTCTTC | CASSEHLAGGPNDEQFF
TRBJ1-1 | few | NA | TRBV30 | TGTGCCTGGGACGGAGGGGGGGGAGGGACTGAAGCTTTCTTT | CAWDGGGGGTEAFF
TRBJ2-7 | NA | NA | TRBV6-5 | TGTGCCAGCAACGCACCGGGACGGGGTTGGGAGCAGTACTTC | CASNAPGRGWEQYF
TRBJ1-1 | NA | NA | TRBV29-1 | TGCAGCGTTGAAGAGACAGGGAACACTGAAGCTTTCTTT | CSVEETGNTEAFF
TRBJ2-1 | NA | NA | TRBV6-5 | TGTGCCAGCAGTTACTCGGGCGCCAGCTCCTACAATGAGCAGTTCTTC | CASSYSGASSYNEQFF
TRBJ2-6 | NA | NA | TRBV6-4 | TGTGCCAGCAGTGAAGGGGGGTCTGGGGCCAACGTCCTGACTTTC | CASSEGGSGANVLTF
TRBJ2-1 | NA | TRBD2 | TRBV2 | TGTGCCAGCAGTGTTCGGCGGGAGTACAATGAGCAGTTCTTC | CASSVRREYNEQFF
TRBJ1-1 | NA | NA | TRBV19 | TGTGCCAGTAGTATAGGGGGGGCAGGGAACACTGAAGCTTTCTTT | CASSIGGAGNTEAFF
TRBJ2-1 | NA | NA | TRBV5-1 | TGCGCCAGCAGCTTGGTCGCGGGATCTGGCTACAATGAGCAGTTCTTC | CASSLVAGSGYNEQFF
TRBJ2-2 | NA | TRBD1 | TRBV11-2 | TGTGCCAGCCCTTTAGGACAGGGCGCGAACACCGGGGAGCTGTTTTTT | CASPLGQGANTGELFF
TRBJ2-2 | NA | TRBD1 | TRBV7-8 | TGTGCCAGCAGCCCCCGATCTGGACAGGGAACGAACACCGGGGAGCTGTTTTTT | CASSPRSGQGTNTGELFF
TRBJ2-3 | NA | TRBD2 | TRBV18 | TGTGCCAGCTCACCGCGGGGGAGAGGCACAGATACGCAGTATTTT | CASSPRGRGTDTQYF